This T cell receptor beta chain was profiled in a study of T cell responses to AZD1222 COVID-19 vaccine. Assay: immunoSEQ multiplex PCR; the TCRdb copy retains only in-frame clones and omits some. The sample lists approximately 140,000 clones, around 91% seen once, with about a tenth in the top ten. This CDR3 comprises 13 residues. Germline assignment: CDR1 MDHEN and CDR2 SYDVKM. The V gene lost 2 bases and the J gene lost 3 bases, with 4 bases spanning the gap. The chain joins TRBV28 to TRBJ1-4; no clear D. The receptor was derived from an adult who received the AZD1222 COVID-19 vaccine. The sequencing used peripheral blood, collected 28 days after the second AZD1222 dose. The CDR3 loop reads CASSLKPNEKLFF. The CDR3 DNA sequence: TGTGCCAGCAGTTTAAAACCTAATGAAAAACTGTTTTTT.